These 29 T cell receptor beta chains originate from one sample sequenced in a study of shared clonotypes between healthy human individuals. Some clones are missing from TCRdb's copy, which holds only in-frame ones; the method was immunoSEQ multiplex PCR. The table shows 800,000 to 1,200,000 clones, with roughly 74% occurring only once. Sample: memory CD4+ T cells from PBMCs. Subset reported: CD45RA-negative fraction. The receptor source for this set is a man between 18 and 29 years old in good health. Some clones in this sample may be carry-over from other donors' samples.

Only one count was recorded for this clone. This chain connects TRBV7-9 to TRBJ2-1, with D uncertain. V was pared by 3 bases and J by 0 bases, with 6 bases between. The germline V gene has CDR1 SEHNR and CDR2 FQNEAQ (reference sequence). The CDR3 covers 14 residues. CDR3 amino acids: CASSFVGSYNEQFF. In DNA, the CDR3 is TGTGCCAGCAGCTTTGTGGGCTCCTACAATGAGCAGTTCTTC.

This sequence joins TRBV30 and TRBJ2-7, with a weak D call TRBD1 (5 bases). The CDR3 contains 15 residues. The germline gives CDR1 GTSNPN, CDR2 SVGIG (reference sequence). Trimming took 8 bases from V and 0 from J, leaving 20 bases between them. CDR3 in DNA: TGTGCCCTCGCGACACAGGCCCAAAGCTCCTACGAGCAGTACTTC. The encoded protein is CALATQAQSSYEQYF.

V usage is TRBV10-3 and J usage is TRBJ2-2; 9 nucleotides match TRBD2. V was pared by 3 bases and J by 4 bases, with 6 bases of the junction left unmatched. The germline V gene has CDR1 ENHRY and CDR2 SYGVKD. There are 16 residues in the CDR3. The DNA of the CDR3 is TGTGCCATCAGTGACCGACTAGCGGAGCTCACCGGGGAGCTGTTTTTT. It yields the protein CAISDRLAELTGELFF.

On this clone itself: This specimen includes other DNA sequences encoding the same CDR3. The gene calls are TRBV20-1 and TRBJ1-1; D is undetermined. Germline V gene lookup returns CDR1 DFQATT and CDR2 SNEGSKA (reference sequence). V was shortened by 4 bases and J by 6 bases, with 3 bases between the two germline ends. The CDR3 totals 9 residues. For the CDR3, the DNA is TGCAGTGCTACGCCTGAAGCTTTCTTT. Translating it yields CSATPEAFF.

The V gene is TRBV11-2, the J gene TRBJ2-4; D may correspond to TRBD1 or TRBD2 (5 bases each). The CDR3 is 17 residues long. Germline assignment: CDR1 SGHAT and CDR2 FQNNGV. The ends were cut back, 4 bases at V and 0 bases at J, with 16 bases in the middle. CDR3 sequence (DNA): TGTGCCAGCAGCTCGACGGGGTGGGACCTAGCCAAAAACATTCAGTACTTC. This encodes CASSSTGWDLAKNIQYF.

This chain connects TRBV9 to TRBJ2-7; D call uncertain. The ends were cut back, 3 bases at V and 5 bases at J, with 15 bases in the middle. Germline V CDR1 and CDR2: SGDLS, YYNGEE. The CDR3 has 14 amino acids. CDR3 nucleotides: TGTGCCAGCAGCGGTGAGTCTGGGGTCCACGAGCAGTACTTC. Encoded protein: CASSGESGVHEQYF.

The V call is TRBV5-1, the J call TRBJ2-1, with TRBD2 identical over 8 bases. Germline CDR1 and CDR2: SGHRS and YFSETQ. The J segment lost 5 bases and the V segment lost 4 bases, leaving 8 bases of the junction unmatched. The CDR3 totals 15 residues. The CDR3 is CASSGLAGSNNEQFF. The CDR3 nucleotides are TGCGCCAGCAGCGGTTTAGCGGGATCCAACAATGAGCAGTTCTTC.

This clone has a handful of counts. The J gene is TRBJ1-1, the V gene TRBV14; 8 bases match TRBD1. Germline assignment: CDR1 SGHDN and CDR2 FVKESK. This CDR3 is 14 amino acids long. J was trimmed by 3 bases and V by 5 bases; bases with no gene match: 5. As DNA, the CDR3 is TGTGCCAGCAGCATGATGGACAGGGACACTGAAGCTTTCTTT. Translating gives CASSMMDRDTEAFF.

This rearrangement joins TRBV29-1 to TRBJ2-7; 7 bases are a match to TRBD2. Germline CDR1 reads SQVTM; CDR2 reads ANQGSEA. CDR3 length equals 14 residues. The V segment lost 3 bases and the J segment 4 bases; nucleotides outside the gene matches: 9. CDR3 coding DNA: TGCAGCGTTGAGCAGGGCGGGGGACGGTACGAGCAGTACTTC. Residues: CSVEQGGGRYEQYF.

The chain has TRBV5-1 and TRBJ1-1; 7 bases align to TRBD1. J was trimmed by 7 bases and V by 2 bases; bases with no gene match: 8. Germline V gives CDR1 SGHRS, CDR2 YFSETQ. The CDR3 is made up of 14 amino acids. This chain's CDR3 is CASSFGGGWDEAFF. The CDR3 nucleotides are TGCGCCAGCAGCTTTGGAGGGGGCTGGGATGAAGCTTTCTTT.

With regard to this clone: A much larger clone differs by one base, so this may be a read error. The chain uses TRBV4-1 and TRBJ2-5; D unclear. The CDR3 loop spans 14 amino acids. Germline V lookup: CDR1 MGHRA, CDR2 YSYEKL. Trimming cost V 0 bases and J 6 bases, with 11 bases left between them. The DNA of the CDR3 is TGCGCCAGCAGCCAAGATGAGCAGGTAAAGACCCAGTACTTC. Protein product: CASSQDEQVKTQYF.

This chain links TRBV7-2 with TRBJ1-1; D is undetermined. V lost 4 bases and J 6 bases, leaving 9 bases between the germline ends. CDR1 and CDR2 from the germline V gene are SGHTA and FQGNSA. This CDR3 is built from 12 residues. The CDR3: CASSSNGPEAFF. As DNA, the CDR3 is TGTGCCAGCAGCTCAAACGGACCTGAAGCTTTCTTT.

This clone was seen a handful of times. The V and J genes are TRBV13 and TRBJ2-2; D is possibly TRBD1 or TRBD2 (5 bases each). The CDR3 is 13 residues long. Germline lookup yields CDR1 PRHDT and CDR2 FYEKMQ (reference sequence). Trimming took 5 bases from V and 6 from J, leaving 10 bases between them. Here the CDR3 DNA reads TGTGCCAGCAGCCCGAGAGGGGCCGGGGAGCTGTTTTTT. Translating gives CASSPRGAGELFF.

This chain uses TRBV6-5 with TRBJ1-3, with 7 bases matching TRBD1. CDR3 length equals 14 residues. Germline V gene data show CDR1 as MNHEY and CDR2 as SVGAGI. The ends lost 6 bases at V and 1 base at J; junction bases unmatched: 3. This CDR3 is CASSQGVSGNTIYF. In DNA form, the CDR3 reads TGTGCCAGCAGCCAGGGGGTTTCTGGAAACACCATATATTTT.

CDR3 in amino acids: CASSLGRGTTNEKLFF. The DNA for the CDR3 is TGTGCCAGCAGCTTGGGAAGGGGAACAACTAATGAAAAACTGTTTTTT. The rearrangement uses TRBV11-2 and TRBJ1-4; D is possibly TRBD1 (5 bases). V was trimmed by 3 bases and J by 0 bases, leaving 11 bases between them. The CDR3 contains 16 residues. CDR1 SGHAT and CDR2 FQNNGV come from the germline V gene.

The chain recombines TRBV7-3 with TRBJ2-7; tentatively, D is TRBD2 (7 bases). This CDR3 region has 13 residues. With 5 bases removed from V and 7 bases from J, the gap between germline ends came to 15 bases. The germline gives CDR1 SGHTA, CDR2 FQGTGA. The CDR3 bases are TGTGCCAGCAGCCTCTCCGGGGGGCGGGAGCAGTACTTC. Translating gives CASSLSGGREQYF.

This clone was counted a single time. This sequence joins TRBV28 and TRBJ1-2; D remains ambiguous. Germline V gene lookup returns CDR1 MDHEN and CDR2 SYDVKM. The CDR3 is 14 residues long. The CDR3 DNA sequence: TGTGCACTCGCCAGAGGCAGCCGATACTATGGCTACACCTTC. It yields the protein CALARGSRYYGYTF.

This clone was counted many times. Other DNA sequences in this sample translate to the same CDR3. The gene calls are TRBV28 and TRBJ1-3, with D perhaps matching TRBD1 (5 bases). The V and J ends lost 4 bases and 0 bases respectively, with 10 bases between them. CDR1 and CDR2 from the germline V gene are MDHEN and SYDVKM. CDR3 length: 15 residues. The DNA for the CDR3 is TGTGCCAGCAGTTCAACAGGACGCTCTGGAAACACCATATATTTT. Encoded protein: CASSSTGRSGNTIYF.

V is TRBV5-8 and J is TRBJ2-7; a weak D match, TRBD1 (7 bases). Trimming left V 1 base short and J 3 bases short, with 17 bases between. Germline V gives CDR1 SGHTS, CDR2 YDEGEE. This CDR3 region has 16 residues. This chain's CDR3 is CASSLRPGRGVYEQYF. In nucleotides, the CDR3 is TGTGCCAGCAGCTTGCGACCCGGCAGGGGGGTCTACGAGCAGTACTTC.

V gene TRBV4-2 combines with J gene TRBJ1-1, with D maybe TRBD1 (5 bases). The CDR3 contains 17 residues. Germline V gene sequence: CDR1 LGHNA, CDR2 YNFKEQ. The V end was cut by 4 bases, the J end by 4 bases, with 22 bases between. CDR3 in amino acids: CASSLASWQGKGTEAFF. The CDR3 region has the DNA TGTGCCAGCAGCCTGGCGTCGTGGCAGGGCAAGGGCACTGAAGCTTTCTTT.

This sequence joins TRBV5-1 and TRBJ2-5; 12 bases fit TRBD1. The CDR3 is 15 residues long. Germline values: CDR1 SGHRS, CDR2 YFSETQ. V shed 4 bases and J 7 bases; nucleotides not matched to a gene: 8. The CDR3 protein is CASSLGTGGQRTQYF. The CDR3 DNA reads as TGCGCCAGCAGCCTAGGGACAGGGGGCCAAAGGACCCAGTACTTC.

The chain uses TRBV11-3 and TRBJ2-1; 7 nucleotides align to TRBD1. The CDR3 is 13 residues long. Per germline, CDR1 SGHNT and CDR2 YENEEA. Trimming cost V 4 bases and J 5 bases; bases outside gene matches: 2. CDR3 nucleotides: TGTGCCAGCAGCTCGGGACAGAACAATGAGCAGTTCTTC. It translates to CASSSGQNNEQFF.

This clone has just a few counts. The chain recombines TRBV6-1 with TRBJ1-5; D unclear. The CDR3 is 13 residues long. Germline assignment: CDR1 MNHNS and CDR2 SASEGT. The V end was cut by 5 bases, the J end by 7 bases, with 12 bases between. In nucleotides, the CDR3 is TGTGCCAGCAGTCGCCAAGAGGGCCAGCCCCAGCATTTT. Translated: CASSRQEGQPQHF.

The chain combines TRBV9 with TRBJ1-5; D perhaps matches TRBD1 (6 bases). This CDR3 comprises 14 residues. The germline V and J ends were trimmed by 3 bases and 6 bases, with 13 bases remaining between them. Per germline, CDR1 SGDLS and CDR2 YYNGEE. CDR3 DNA sequence: TGTGCCAGCAGCGCCACGGGGGGCGGTCAGCCCCAGCATTTT. Its protein product is CASSATGGGQPQHF.

This clone appeared once. The chain is built from TRBV7-9 and TRBJ1-1; 11 bases align to TRBD1. The CDR3 has 17 residues. V shed 5 bases, J shed 5 bases, and the junction held 13 bases outside the gene matches. Germline values: CDR1 SEHNR, CDR2 FQNEAQ (reference sequence). CDR3 in DNA: TGTGCCAGCAGCCCCGGGACAGGGGGGAACCTGGGGACTGAAGCTTTCTTT. Translation: CASSPGTGGNLGTEAFF. Full variable domain (rest looked up from reference TRBV7-9 and TRBJ1-1): DTGVSQNPRHKITKRGQNVTFRCDPISEHNRLYWYRQTLGQGPEFLTYFQNEAQLEKSRLLSDRFSAERPKGSFSTLEIQRTEQGDSAMYLCASSPGTGGNLGTEAFFGQGTRLTVV.

Note on this clone: Different DNA sequences within this sample yield the same CDR3. The CDR3 DNA reads as TGTGCCAGCAGTCTCAGGGAGGACTATGGCTACACCTTC. This codes for CASSLREDYGYTF. The gene calls are TRBV6-1 and TRBJ1-2, with TRBD1 as a possible D gene (5 bases). The germline CDR1 and CDR2 sequences are MNHNS and SASEGT. With 5 bases removed from V and 3 bases from J, the gap between germline ends came to 10 bases. This CDR3 has 13 amino acids.

The V and J genes are TRBV28 and TRBJ1-3; D is perhaps TRBD1 (5 bases). The V gene lost 7 bases and the J gene lost 0 bases, with 19 bases spanning the gap. The CDR3 runs 17 residues. The germline gives CDR1 MDHEN, CDR2 SYDVKM. The CDR3 nucleotides read TGTGCCAGCATTCCATTGGTGGTAGGGGTCTCTGGAAACACCATATATTTT. It codes for CASIPLVVGVSGNTIYF.

V is TRBV7-2 and J is TRBJ1-2, with no clear D. The CDR3 is 17 amino acids. CDR1 and CDR2 from the germline V gene are SGHTA and FQGNSA. V lost 3 bases and J 3 bases, leaving 20 bases between the germline ends. The CDR3 loop is CASSLVDATRWHYGYTF. CDR3 DNA: TGTGCCAGCAGCTTGGTTGACGCAACTCGATGGCACTATGGCTACACCTTC.

The chain recombines TRBV5-1 with TRBJ1-2; D not resolved. Germline assignment: CDR1 SGHRS and CDR2 YFSETQ. V lost 1 base to trimming and J lost 5 bases, with 9 bases between them. The CDR3 covers 13 residues. The CDR3: CASSLSEGYGYTF. CDR3 coding DNA: TGCGCCAGCAGCTTGTCAGAAGGGTATGGCTACACCTTC.